This T cell receptor beta chain derives from a study of control samples from healthy donors and cancer patients. The CDR3 extends over 13 amino acids. V dropped 0 bases and J dropped 8 bases, with 10 bases sitting between them. CDR1 and CDR2 (germline): MNHEY, SMNVEV (reference sequence). TCRdb's table, derived via immunoSEQ multiplex PCR, lists solely in-frame clones and lacks some. Seen here are over 110,000 clones, roughly 92% observed once, and the top ten hold 11%. The sequence derives from a man under 40 in good health. The J gene is TRBJ1-2, the V gene TRBV27; D call uncertain. The sample taken for sequencing was blood. CDR3 sequence (DNA): TGTGCCAGCAGTTTATCCAAGGGAGGAGGCTACACCTTC. This gives the protein CASSLSKGGGYTF.